The clone carrying this T cell receptor (beta chain) was recorded a few times. Its antigen is as yet unknown. The entry originates in a study of T-cell reconstitution after alpha-beta-depleted transplantation in children. Overall study findings and caveats: T-cell numbers and diversity one year post-transplant derived largely from freshly generated T cells. For some patients, TCRbeta diversity was high at day 60 because of recipient T cells and thymic progenitors that survived. The origin of alpha-beta T cells about two months after transplant was reportedly several hundred expanded graft clones.

The germline gives CDR1 LNHDA, CDR2 SQIVND (reference sequence). Trimming removed 6 bases at V and 3 bases at J, with 21 bases between. This CDR3 contains 17 residues. Preparation of the TCRbeta library was carried out with unique molecular identifiers. TCRdb analysed the PCR reads with MiXCR anew, one entry per CDR3 protein. The sample contains roughly 200,000 distinct CDR3 sequences, 6.6% of which appear only once. V is TRBV19 and J is TRBJ1-5, with D possibly matching TRBD1 (6 bases). The source was PBMCs, collected before TCRalphabeta/CD19-depleted stem cell transplant. The origin of this receptor is a boy aged 2 to 9 with acute lymphoblastic leukemia, due to receive a stem cell transplant. In DNA form, the CDR3 reads TGTGCCAGTAGGAATGGGAGACCTGAGGGACACAATCAGCCCCAGCATTTT. It yields the protein CASRNGRPEGHNQPQHF.